Listed below are T cell receptor beta chains from one sample, sequenced in a study of T cells in Graves' hyperthyroidism and ophthalmopathy. MiXCR, run by TCRdb on the multiplex PCR reads, gives a single entry per CDR3 protein. The table has approximately 380,000 distinct CDR3 sequences, roughly 18% seen once. Sample: blood. The receptors here all came from a man between 18 and 35 years old with Graves' ophthalmopathy. Each CDR3 is given with its conserved first and last residue. D genes are given only for firm matches. Size is omitted from some rows. Given values are once, few, many or a class for expanded clones.

J	D	V	size	CDR3	DNA
TRBJ1-2	.	TRBV6-2/TRBV6-3	few	CASRRGGSYGYTF	TGTGCCAGCAGGAGGGGGGGGTCCTATGGCTACACCTTC
TRBJ2-5	TRBD2	TRBV11-2	many	CASSLGLAETQYF	TGTGCCAGCAGCTTAGGACTAGCAGAGACCCAGTACTTC
TRBJ2-7	TRBD1	TRBV12-3/TRBV12-4	many	CASRRQGSYEQYF	TGTGCCAGCAGACGACAGGGGTCCTACGAGCAGTACTTC
TRBJ2-5	.	TRBV2	few	CASKDPGLTETQYF	TGTGCCAGCAAAGACCCGGGGCTAACGGAGACCCAGTACTTC
TRBJ1-3	.	TRBV28	many	CASSQQGNTIYF	TGTGCCAGCAGTCAACAGGGAAACACCATATATTTT
TRBJ1-2	TRBD1	TRBV18	many	CASSPPEGARGYTF	TGTGCCAGCTCACCCCCGGAGGGGGCGCGGGGCTACACCTTC
TRBJ1-2	.	TRBV29-1	.	CSVDASNYGYTF	TGCAGCGTTGACGCCAGTAACTATGGCTACACCTTC
TRBJ2-1	.	TRBV20-1	many	CSAEDGIRSYNEQFF	TGCAGTGCCGAAGACGGGATACGGTCCTACAATGAGCAGTTCTTC
TRBJ1-3	.	TRBV20-1	.	CSAPEGGNGNTIYF	TGCAGTGCCCCCGAGGGGGGGAATGGAAACACCATATATTTT
TRBJ1-1	.	TRBV20-1	many	CSASSPTGVNTEAFF	TGCAGTGCTAGTTCCCCGACGGGTGTGAACACTGAAGCTTTCTTT
TRBJ2-1	TRBD1	TRBV7-2	once	CASSQQGQGARNEQFF	TGCGCCAGCAGCCAACAGGGACAGGGGGCGCGAAATGAGCAGTTCTTC
TRBJ2-1	.	TRBV18	few	CASSPISSSYNEQFF	TGTGCCAGCTCACCTATCTCCAGCTCCTACAATGAGCAGTTCTTC
TRBJ1-1	.	TRBV6-1	.	CASSPTVSEAFF	TGTGCCAGCAGCCCGACAGTCTCTGAAGCTTTCTTT
TRBJ2-2	.	TRBV2	few	CASDSSSGELFF	TGTGCCAGCGACAGTTCCTCCGGGGAGCTGTTTTTT
TRBJ2-1	TRBD2	TRBV20-1	many	CSAGGTSGGSNEQFF	TGCAGTGCTGGAGGGACTAGCGGGGGGTCGAATGAGCAGTTCTTC